The clone carrying this T cell receptor beta chain was counted a few times. Antigen specificity is unknown. The data derive from a study of beta chain features in type 1 diabetes. Study-level results: TCRB CDR3s from Type 1 diabetes patients were moderately but significantly shorter in all four CD4+ subsets.

V lost 0 bases and J 8 bases, leaving 13 bases between the germline ends. Per the germline V gene, CDR1 is LGHNA and CDR2 is YSLEER. The CDR3 extends over 14 amino acids. The authors reverse transcribed all of the isolated RNA, so sequencing captured expressed TCRB transcripts. Assay used: immunoSEQ multiplex PCR; TCRdb lists only in-frame clones, some missing. The table has 350,000 to 450,000 clones, approximately 15% seen once. The sequenced sample was naive CD4+ T cells from blood. The gene calls are TRBV4-3 and TRBJ1-2, with D perhaps matching TRBD1 (6 bases). The sequence was collected from a man aged 25-45 years in good health. The CDR3 DNA is TGCGCCAGCAGCCAAGATATCCGGGGGCGAGGCTACACCTTC. This sequence encodes CASSQDIRGRGYTF.